This TCR beta chain was sequenced during a study of T cell repertoires in aging, cancer and after chemotherapy. Multiplex touch-down PCR with TRB-A/B primers amplified rearranged V-D-J TRB sequences. Each CDR3 protein is one row after TCRdb ran MiXCR on the multiplex PCR reads. The data hold about 11,000 distinct CDR3 sequences, with roughly 29% observed a single time. This clonotype was found a few times. The CDR3 extends over 12 amino acids. Germline assignment: CDR1 SEHNR and CDR2 FQNEAQ (reference sequence). Deletions cut 3 bases from V and 4 bases from J, with 4 bases between. The template was genomic DNA from peripheral blood, not RNA.

The sample was blood. This receptor was taken from a human donor in good health. V usage is TRBV7-9 and J usage is TRBJ2-1, with D unresolved. The CDR3 loop is CASSLGYNEQFF. The CDR3 nucleotides are TGTGCCAGCAGCTTGGGGTACAATGAGCAGTTCTTC.